This T cell receptor (beta chain) was recorded in a study of T cells in Graves' hyperthyroidism and ophthalmopathy. Amplification of TCR beta CDR3 regions used RNA as the template. HTBI primers were the set used in a first-round RT-PCR of the TCR CDR3. TCRdb ran MiXCR on the multiplex PCR reads and lists one entry per CDR3 protein. The sample yields hundreds of thousands of distinct CDR3 sequences, 14% seen once. This CDR3 is 17 amino acids long. Germline V gene data show CDR1 as SGHAT and CDR2 as FQNNGV. V dropped 1 base and J dropped 7 bases, with 19 bases sitting between them. About this clonotype: Its antigen is as yet unknown.

Points from the study as a whole: Before onset, ophthalmopathy was predicted by the model a median around 6.2 months earlier.

The rearrangement uses TRBV11-2 and TRBJ1-4; perhaps TRBD1 as D (5 bases). This receptor was identified in a woman aged 18-29 years with Graves' hyperthyroidism. Sequences were obtained from blood. CDR3 nucleotide sequence: TGTGCCAGCAGCTTAGCTTTTCGCGGGGGAACGGGTGAAAAACTGTTTTTT. Protein sequence: CASSLAFRGGTGEKLFF.